This T cell receptor beta chain was sequenced in a study of post-analysis software for immune sequencing data (dated by TCRdb to the mid-2010s). Regarding the study in general: Disease courses on record covered relapsing-remitting, secondary progressive and progressive-relapsing multiple sclerosis, though some patients had no subtype annotation. The patient repertoires were set against under 12 previously published healthy control repertoires from donors whose ages ranged from roughly 6 to 25 years. A subset of samples was prepared in parallel using single-end sample barcoding, then pooled and co-amplified after Illumina adapter ligation.

This clonotype was seen many times. Its antigen is unknown. No much larger clone exists at a distance of one base, and base qualities are not known. To demonstrate the VDJtools post-analysis software, TCR beta repertoires were profiled from the peripheral blood of 13 young patients with multiple sclerosis. Multiple sclerosis patients were children and adolescents aged about 6 to 17 years. Libraries came from PCR. Data came from an Illumina HiSeq 2500. To reduce PCR and sequencing biases, unique molecular identifiers were built into the TCR beta cDNA libraries. Every 1 to 10 million input T cells yielded approximately 500,000 cDNA molecules, meaning each molecule approximated one T cell. Patient libraries were prepared and sequenced with the same protocol used for the earlier healthy control dataset. Samples belonging to the same batch were prepared together, multiplexed and sequenced on a shared HiSeq lane. The paper's processing steps were these. Raw barcoded reads were processed with MIGEC, discarding single-read molecular identifier groups before consensus assembly and CDR3 extraction. Clonotype tables were post-analysed with VDJtools, normalizing diversity by down-sampling all datasets to the smallest sample size. In repertoire overlap clustering, CDR3 amino acid sequences, but not nucleotide sequences, were matched to correct batch-related cross-sample contamination. Starting from the raw public reads, TCRdb applied fastp trimming at Q25, assembled clones with MiXCR and retained in-frame beta chains. Records with the same CDR3 protein are collapsed into one entry carrying the most frequent genes and DNA. The V and J calls and clone size are TCRdb's, not the authors'. In this sample the table shows just over 250,000 distinct CDR3 sequences, approximately 34% of which occur a single time. The top ten clones comprise around 5.2% of the sample.

The research as a whole found: Significantly higher frequencies in patients than in controls were found for roughly 5 TRBV segments, including TRBV5-6, TRBV5-1 and TRBV20-1. The multiple sclerosis patient group was slightly younger than the control group. Significantly lower normalized Chao1 diversity was found in multiple sclerosis patients than in controls, suggesting substantial peripheral T-cell clonal expansion. When samples were clustered directly using the F measure, samples prepared in the same batch co-clustered strongly, which prompted a batch-effect correction.

CDR1 SGHRS and CDR2 YFSETQ were looked up in the germline V gene. The CDR3, cysteine through phenylalanine, is 15 amino acids long. Just CDR3 DNA is preserved here, 45 bases in frame from base 1. At the junction V is shortened by 4 bases and J by 4 bases; bases outside the gene matches: 5. Sequencing was carried out using blood. This receptor was obtained from a girl aged 10-17 years with multiple sclerosis. The V gene is TRBV5-1 and the J gene is TRBJ2-1, with 10 bases matching TRBD2. In nucleotide form, the sequence is TGCGCCAGCAGCCCAGCGGGAGGGTCGTACAATGAGCAGTTCTTC. It specifies CASSPAGGSYNEQFF.